This section outlines one T cell receptor beta chain sequence together with its context. The data belong to a study of shared clonotypes between healthy human individuals. Produced via immunoSEQ multiplex PCR; TCRdb's table is partial and in-frame only. This sample yields hundreds of thousands of clones, of which roughly four fifths are seen a single time; 12% belongs to the top ten. The V gene lost 0 bases and the J gene lost 6 bases, with 6 bases spanning the gap. Per germline, CDR1 ENHRY and CDR2 SYGVKD. The length of the CDR3 is 13 residues. This TCR was sampled from a woman aged 40 to 55 in good health. Some clones in this sample may be carry-over from other donors' samples. This chain connects TRBV10-3 to TRBJ1-5; D is unclear. Material for sequencing was PBMCs. For the CDR3, the DNA is TGTGCCATCAGTGAGTCAGGGAGTCAGCCCCAGCATTTT. Its protein product is CAISESGSQPQHF.